Below are 9 T cell receptor beta chains sequenced from a single sample in a study of early T cells in non-severe SARS-CoV-2 infection. Via MiXCR, TCRdb re-called the 5' RACE reads, giving one row per CDR3 protein. The table shows fewer than 120,000 distinct CDR3 sequences, with roughly an eighth occurring only once. This specimen consisted of whole blood, obtained at baseline. The receptor set was obtained from an adult who was a healthcare worker with PCR-confirmed SARS-CoV-2 infection or an uninfected control (not recorded which).

This sequence joins TRBV9 and TRBJ2-7, with D perhaps TRBD2 (6 bases). Deletions cut 6 bases from V and 0 bases from J, with 13 bases between. This CDR3 has 14 residues. Germline V gene lookup returns CDR1 SGDLS and CDR2 YYNGEE. The CDR3 sequence is CASTRLASSYEQYF. CDR3 bases: TGTGCCAGCACCAGGCTAGCGAGCTCCTACGAGCAGTACTTC.

The J gene is TRBJ1-6, the V gene TRBV5-6, with 9 bases lining up with TRBD1. J was trimmed by 7 bases and V by 4 bases; bases with no gene match: 15. This CDR3 is 18 amino acids long. The germline V gene has CDR1 SGHDT and CDR2 YYEEEE. The CDR3 sequence is CASSQSGRTGAWNSPLHF. The CDR3 DNA follows: TGTGCCAGCAGCCAAAGTGGGAGGACAGGGGCTTGGAATTCACCCCTCCACTTT.

This clonotype has at least ten counts. This rearrangement joins TRBV21-1 to TRBJ1-1. TRBV21-1 is a pseudogene segment. This CDR3 comprises 13 residues. DNA of the CDR3: TGTGCCCGCCGAAGTCCCAGGATCACTGAAGCTTTCTTT. It translates to CARRSPRITEAFF.

This clonotype occurred a few times. CDR3 in amino acids: CASGLSAVIHEQYF. In DNA form, the CDR3 reads TGTGCTAGTGGTTTGTCGGCGGTTATTCACGAGCAGTACTTC. The chain couples TRBV12-5 to TRBJ2-7; D gene unclear. CDR1 and CDR2 (germline): LGHNT, FRNRAP. With 2 bases removed from V and 5 bases from J, the gap between germline ends came to 13 bases. The CDR3 has 14 amino acids.

This clonotype was seen more than once but under ten times. DNA of the CDR3: TGCAGTGCTATGGGGTCCCGTGAAGCTTTCTTT. This sequence encodes CSAMGSREAFF. This sequence joins TRBV20-1 and TRBJ1-1; no clear D gene. V was trimmed by 4 bases and J by 7 bases, leaving 10 bases between them. Germline CDR1 reads DFQATT; CDR2 reads SNEGSKA (reference sequence). The CDR3 sequence is 11 residues long.

The genes are TRBV6-5 and TRBJ1-5; 10 bases map to TRBD1. Trimming at V came to 4 bases and at J to 5 bases, leaving 5 bases not matched to a gene. CDR3 length: 15 residues. Per the germline V gene, CDR1 is MNHEY and CDR2 is SVGAGI. The chain's CDR3 is CASSSGQGVDQPQHF. The CDR3, as DNA: TGTGCCAGCAGTTCCGGACAGGGGGTGGATCAGCCCCAGCATTTT.

In its sample, this clonotype was seen many times. The chain employs TRBV30 and TRBJ2-7, with D possibly being TRBD2 (5 bases). The CDR3 runs to 16 residues. V was shortened by 5 bases and J by 0 bases, with 20 bases between the two germline ends. Germline V lookup: CDR1 GTSNPN, CDR2 SVGIG (reference sequence). CDR3 coding DNA: TGTGCCTGGCCCAGCGGCCTGACGGAAAGCTCCTACGAGCAGTACTTC. Amino acid sequence: CAWPSGLTESSYEQYF.

As regards this clonotype: Being one base from a much bigger clone, this may be a read error. This chain uses TRBV2 with TRBJ1-4; D perhaps matches TRBD1 (6 bases). Germline V gene data show CDR1 as SNHLY and CDR2 as FYNNEI. The CDR3 has 14 amino acids. V lost 3 bases and J lost 6, with 11 bases in between. The CDR3 reads CASSERRGDEKLFF. DNA for the CDR3: TGTGCCAGCAGTGAGAGAAGGGGGGATGAAAAACTGTTTTTT.

Here the CDR3 DNA reads TGCAGCGTTGAAGTCCCAGCGGGAGTGAGGGAGCAGTACTTC. Its protein product is CSVEVPAGVREQYF. The chain couples TRBV29-1 to TRBJ2-7; TRBD2 agrees at 8 bases. Germline lookup yields CDR1 SQVTM and CDR2 ANQGSEA. The CDR3 covers 14 residues. After removal of 1 base from V and 7 bases from J, the junction contained 9 bases not matched to a gene.